This T cell receptor beta chain came from a study of shared clonotypes between healthy human individuals. Measured with immunoSEQ multiplex PCR; TCRdb has only the in-frame clones, and not every one. Of 600,000 to 800,000 clones listed, around 70% are singletons. The germline CDR1 and CDR2 sequences are SGHRS and YFSETQ. V shed 5 bases and J 9 bases; nucleotides not matched to a gene: 13. CDR3 length: 14 residues. The rearrangement joins TRBV5-1 to TRBJ2-7; 8 bases map to TRBD1. The sample comprised memory CD4+ T cells sorted from blood. This sample's subset: CD45RA-negative fraction. The source of this sequence is a woman aged 25 to 45 in good health. CDR3 nucleotides: TGCGCCAGCAGACCCAACAGGGGGTTTGTTGGGCAGTACTTC. The encoded protein is CASRPNRGFVGQYF.